This T cell receptor (beta chain) emerged from a study of identical twins. This clonotype has more than one count but fewer than ten. TCRdb processed the 5' RACE reads anew with MiXCR; each CDR3 protein has one entry. The sample gives approximately 700,000 distinct CDR3 sequences, roughly 18% of which show up once; roughly 13% is in the top ten. The ends lost 6 bases at V and 6 bases at J; junction bases unmatched: 4. The CDR3 has 14 residues. These data were likewise used in another study, on T cells expressing NK-cell markers. That work contributes: Eight donors were sequenced, seven testing HCMV-seropositive and one testing seronegative. Alpha-beta TCR T cells were the sole sorting target in several experiments, owing to an anti-gamma-delta TCR antibody.

Sequenced: PBMCs. This TCR derives from a woman aged 18-29 years in good health. V usage is TRBV12-3 or TRBV12-4 and J usage is TRBJ2-7; 14 bases are a match to TRBD2. CDR3 nucleotides: TGTGCCAGCAGGGGACTAGCGGGGGTTGGCGAGCAGTACTTC. This translates into CASRGLAGVGEQYF.